The subject of this entry is one T cell receptor beta chain. The sample comes from a study of shared clonotypes between healthy human individuals. The V segment lost 4 bases and the J segment 6 bases; nucleotides outside the gene matches: 12. The CDR3 consists of 15 residues. Germline lookup yields CDR1 SGHDN and CDR2 FVKESK. The input for sorted-subset replicate PCRs was 200 ng DNA, around 27,000 T cell genomes. In the study's own analysis: For the immunoSEQ data, sequences were junction-only without quality scores, so filtering differed. Assay used: immunoSEQ multiplex PCR; TCRdb lists only in-frame clones, some missing. The V and J calls and clone size come from that table; D and trimming were worked out from the DNA. The sample yields over a million clones, 95% to 99% seen once.

The sequence was collected from a young man in good health. The rearrangement joins TRBV14 to TRBJ2-7; 7 nucleotides agree with TRBD1. Material for sequencing was naive CD4+ T cells sorted from blood. Subset described: CD45RA+ positively selected. CDR3 loop: CASSPSQTGRFEQYF. Written as DNA, the CDR3 is TGTGCCAGCAGCCCTTCCCAGACAGGGCGGTTCGAGCAGTACTTC. The full variable domain, in which reference TRBV14 and TRBJ2-7 provide the parts outside the CDR3, is EAGVTQFPSHSVIEKGQTVTLRCDPISGHDNLYWYRRVMGKEIKFLLHFVKESKQDESGMPNNRFLAERTGGTYSTLKVQPAELEDSGVYFCASSPSQTGRFEQYFGPGTRLTVT.